Given below is one TCR beta chain in context. Its antigen is unknown. Base qualities are missing; no much larger clone stands one base away. This entry is derived from a study of cytomegalovirus exposure and HLA in healthy donors (dated by TCRdb to 2015 to 2018). In terms of the full investigation: According to an earlier analysis of several hundred of the donors, some 170 million T cells yielded roughly 100 million unique TCR beta sequences and approximately 300 Gb of sequence data. Around 320 gigabases of sequencing data and approximately 85 million unique TCR sequences were included in an early release covering several hundred HLA-typed donors. The genetic ancestry cluster associated with self-reported Caucasian donors included 81% of the roughly 390 genotyped donors. The study was designed to test whether signatures of past pathogen exposure could be identified by cataloging public T cell receptors. Using immunosequencing, the study profiled T cell repertoires from around 680 subjects and related those repertoires to cytomegalovirus serostatus. A separate validation cohort of some 130 different subjects was used in addition to the 666-subject first cohort. To predict cytomegalovirus infection status, the study combined high-throughput TCR immunosequencing, statistical association of individual TCRs with disease status, and machine learning. In a later analysis, previously published TCR beta repertoires from about 670 donors were re-analyzed and high-resolution HLA genotyping was added so that TCR occurrence patterns could be studied. Rather than drawing on any new phenotypic data, the later analysis identified candidate immune exposures from TCR beta sequences and the way those sequences occurred across donors. To decide whether each TCR beta V gene segment behaved as functional or pseudogenic, an earlier analysis of some 580 of the donors relied on high-throughput TCR beta sequencing. Alongside the repertoire data, information on donor age, sex, ethnicity and CMV serostatus was compiled. In a later genetic analysis, genome-wide SNP genotypes for about three fifths of the roughly 670 donors were used, and that subset was treated as a discovery cohort. Every discovery cohort repertoire had been produced on one sequencing platform. HLA typing covered class I and class II loci at four-digit resolution. Typing coverage varied by locus: roughly 620-640 donors for A, B, C, DRB1 and DQB1; roughly 510 for DQA1; more than 600 for DPA1; approximately 470 for DPB1. Because of strong linkage in the cohort, roughly 5 DR-DQ haplotypes were treated as single units for association and clustering. Across some 400 genotyped donors of the cohort, an average of roughly 200,000 unique TCR beta nucleotide sequences per donor were sequenced, and roughly 20% of those sequences were non-productive.

The CDR3 starts with the cysteine, ends with the phenylalanine, and has 15 residues. CDR3 DNA is the only sequence kept; it has 45 bases, read in frame from the first base. Relative to germline, V is missing 4 bases and J is missing 0 bases, with 5 bases of the junction outside any gene match. The germline V gene encodes CDR1 SGHRS and CDR2 YFSETQ. Paper-wide results and their limitations: In an earlier analysis of approximately 590 of the donors, most TCR beta V segments were observed in productive rearrangements about 87% or about 30% of the time, broadly matching IMGT annotations. In this cohort, only TCR beta chains were sequenced, and detectable features were limited by the absence of alpha or paired-chain data. Because the 87-base-pair reads could not distinguish some IMGT-functional V segments, including TRBV6-2 and TRBV6-3, those segments were excluded. According to a later analysis, TCR association rates differed among HLA loci, with DRB1 alleles showing the most associated TCRs and HLA-C alleles showing the fewest. Over 15 rarely observed V segments, including chromosome 9 orphons, were excluded from the earlier analysis of about 500 of the donors because counts were too low. Three of the identified cytomegalovirus-associated TCR beta chains were confirmed in vitro to be specific for cytomegalovirus antigens. According to a later analysis, most CMV-associated TCR beta chains appeared to be HLA-restricted, and the HLA associations seemed to be driven largely by CMV exposure. A total of roughly 160 TCR beta chains were listed by the study as associated with cytomegalovirus. The presence/absence analyses assumed that sequencing depth was roughly uniform across donors, and that assumption may not be true. Several of the top co-occurrence clusters appeared to be linked to parvovirus B19, influenza, CMV and Epstein-Barr virus, according to a later analysis. Correlated functional status among segregating V segments might be attributable to linkage disequilibrium, but an unknown experimental factor could not be ruled out. In a later analysis, HLA-associated TCR beta chains showed more clonal expansion and lower generation probabilities than non-associated chains that were equally common. In a later genetic analysis, a missense DCLRE1C variant was associated with V-gene and J-gene trimming of TCR beta chains, and the association was replicated in an independent cohort. Across donors, most TCR sequences were observed very rarely, whereas some public TCRs were present in many individuals. For the cohort, immune exposure information was limited to CMV serostatus. Assigning TCR associations to individual alleles was difficult when HLA alleles, especially DR and DQ, strongly co-occurred. Because HLA typing was unavailable for some donors at each locus, only the typed subset was used in association tests. A further reported finding was that TCR beta sequences accurately predicted the HLA-A and HLA-B alleles for most subjects in the first cohort. A group of highly shared sequence variants was considered likely to be a technical artifact of the sequencing pipeline. Specific HLA alleles were associated with roughly 16,000 TCR beta sequences at a false discovery rate of 0.05 in a later analysis. A later genetic analysis reported fewer N-insertions in productive TCRs among donors in an Asian-associated ancestry cluster than the roughly 620-donor mean. Cytomegalovirus status was reported to be diagnosed by the classifier with high specificity and sensitivity in both the original and validation cohorts. The authors suggested that the approach could potentially be generalized to other disease states and immunological phenotypes.

The cohort comprised more than 550 healthy bone marrow donors. At the time of sampling, every cohort member was nominally healthy, though immune exposures that went unrecorded were likely present. The donor was CMV seropositive and belonged to the group of about 290 seropositive cohort members. Every donor gave a peripheral blood sample, and the peripheral blood mononuclear cells from that sample were used for TCR beta sequencing. Genomic DNA extraction from the blood cell samples was performed with the Qiagen DNeasy Blood Extraction Kit. The protocol used for the library was the immunoSEQ multiplex PCR assay. The multiplex PCR relied on a mix of 60 forward primers for TCR Vbeta segments and 13 reverse primers for TCR Jbeta segments. The CDR3 region of rearranged TCR beta genes was amplified from genomic DNA with a multiplex PCR assay. The Illumina HiSeq System was used to sequence the amplified TCR beta libraries as 87-base-pair reads. In the paper's pipeline: A later analysis tallied around 80 million unique TCR beta chains across the 666 repertoires, and around 12 million of those chains were shared by two or more donors. A nearest-neighbor algorithm error-corrected the raw reads and collapsed the reads into unique sequences, merging closely related sequences to remove PCR and sequencing errors. V, D and J gene segments were assigned by aligning CDR3 sequences to IMGT reference sequences. For a sequence to be retained, at least a six-nucleotide match to both a V gene segment and a J gene segment was required. A rearrangement was called productive if the CDR3 had no stop codons and remained in frame with V and J, and every other rearrangement was called non-productive. CDR3 was defined by IMGT convention, running from the second conserved V-encoded cysteine to the conserved J-encoded phenylalanine. Sequences without an unambiguous match to a single V gene segment were excluded from the earlier analysis of 450 to 650 of the donors. In an earlier analysis of 450 to 700 of the donors, V segments were called functional above 56.7% productive rearrangements and were called segregating when the between-donor standard deviation exceeded 5%. To diagnose cytomegalovirus status from the catalog of TCR beta chain sequences, a statistical classification framework was built. In a later analysis, TCR nucleotide sequences were compared against IMGT/GENE-DB human TR gene sequences so that V and J genes could be assigned. Using the TCRdist pipeline, a later analysis assigned CDR3 sequences along with most-parsimonious VDJ recombination scenarios. In a later analysis, every TCR beta chain was defined by the combination of its CDR3 amino acid sequence and its V-gene family, and reads without a unique V-gene family were dropped. A later analysis removed several hundred highly shared, low-generation-probability nucleotide sequences to deal with suspected cross-contamination and a sequencing artifact. A later analysis calculated a clonal expansion index for each public chain from normalized within-repertoire ranks of inferred template counts. In a later analysis, generation probabilities were computed using a VDJ recombination model fitted to out-of-frame rearrangements, and the results were checked against IGoR. In a later analysis, TCR-TCR, TCR-HLA and TCR-CMV co-occurrence was scored with hypergeometric tests, and a repertoire-size bias correction was applied to TCR pairs. A later analysis estimated false discovery rates by permuting HLA or CMV assignments 20 times. In a later analysis, co-occurring TCRs were grouped using DBSCAN, and TCRdist sequence similarity was added for clustering within HLA-allele-positive subsets. Repertoires with fewer than 30,000 or more than 120,000 public chains, plus five repertoires with anomalous nucleotide sharing, were excluded from co-occurrence clustering. The table comes from immuneACCESS by way of TCRdb, which keeps in-frame sequences with V and J called. Part of the clones is missing from these tables; in studies checked, under half for an unresolved V gene and the rest for unknown reasons. D and trimming were read from the DNA, whereas the V and J calls and clone size are those reported in that table. For this sample the table gives about 130,000 clones, of which less than 85% were detected only once. The ten largest clones capture 4.3% of the sample.

Sequenced input: PBMCs. This clonotype was obtained from a man younger than 30 in good health and CMV-seropositive. This receptor chain uses TRBV5-1 and TRBJ2-7; TRBD1 agrees with 9 junctional bases. The DNA reads as follows: TGCGCCAGCAGCGCCCGGGACAGGGTCTCCTACGAGCAGTACTTC. It codes for CASSARDRVSYEQYF. Supplemented by the reference TRBV5-1 and TRBJ2-7 proteins around the CDR3, the complete variable domain is KAGVTQTPRYLIKTRGQQVTLSCSPISGHRSVSWYQQTPGQGLQFLFEYFSETQRNKGNFPGRFSGRQFSNSRSEMNVSTLELGDSALYLCASSARDRVSYEQYFGPGTRLTVT.